This is a list of T cell receptor beta chains from one sample in a study of cytomegalovirus exposure and HLA in healthy donors. The protocol was immunoSEQ multiplex PCR, while the TCRdb copy is restricted to in-frame clones and leaves out a portion. The sample shows tens of thousands of clones, over 85% of them seen only once. The material sequenced was PBMCs. The source is a woman aged 25-40 years in good health and CMV-seronegative. Each CDR3 is given with its conserved first and last residue. A D gene is named only where the DNA matches it firmly. Where a row states a size, it is once, few, many or the class of an expanded clone; other rows omit it.

abundance: NA
j_gene: TRBJ2-2
v_gene: TRBV1
d_gene: NA
CDR3aa: CTSSQEDLASGELFF
CDR3nt: TGCACCAGCAGCCAAGAGGACCTAGCCTCCGGGGAGCTGTTTTTT

abundance: NA
j_gene: TRBJ1-2
v_gene: TRBV5-6
d_gene: NA
CDR3aa: CASSSTVGGYGYTF
CDR3nt: TGTGCCAGCAGCTCTACGGTTGGGGGGTATGGCTACACCTTC

abundance: NA
j_gene: TRBJ2-7
v_gene: TRBV2
d_gene: NA
CDR3aa: CASRTAIYEQYF
CDR3nt: TGTGCCAGCAGGACTGCGATCTACGAGCAGTACTTC

abundance: few
j_gene: TRBJ1-6
v_gene: TRBV21-1
d_gene: NA
CDR3aa: CLRGQEYNSPLHF
CDR3nt: TGTCTCAGAGGGCAGGAGTATAATTCACCCCTCCACTTT

abundance: NA
j_gene: TRBJ1-2
v_gene: TRBV29-1
d_gene: NA
CDR3aa: CSVVEAPGYGYTF
CDR3nt: TGCAGCGTTGTGGAGGCCCCGGGATATGGCTACACCTTC

abundance: NA
j_gene: TRBJ2-5
v_gene: TRBV18
d_gene: NA
CDR3aa: CASSLNQETQYF
CDR3nt: TGTGCCAGCTCACTAAACCAAGAGACCCAGTACTTC

abundance: NA
j_gene: TRBJ2-4
v_gene: TRBV7-7
d_gene: NA
CDR3aa: CASSSAKLTVTLAKNIQYF
CDR3nt: TGTGCCAGCAGCTCCGCCAAGTTGACAGTCACGCTAGCCAAAAACATTCAGTACTTC

abundance: NA
j_gene: TRBJ1-1
v_gene: TRBV18
d_gene: NA
CDR3aa: CASSKVPGNTEAFF
CDR3nt: TGTGCCAGCTCTAAGGTCCCGGGAAACACTGAAGCTTTCTTT

abundance: NA
j_gene: TRBJ2-3
v_gene: TRBV25-1
d_gene: TRBD2
CDR3aa: CASSEYASGLAGVDTQYF
CDR3nt: TGTGCCAGCAGTGAATACGCGTCCGGACTAGCGGGGGTGGATACGCAGTATTTT

abundance: NA
j_gene: TRBJ1-1
v_gene: TRBV5-1
d_gene: TRBD1
CDR3aa: CASSNGQGGTEAFF
CDR3nt: TGCGCCAGCAGCAATGGACAGGGAGGAACTGAAGCTTTCTTT

abundance: once
j_gene: TRBJ2-5
v_gene: TRBV2
d_gene: TRBD2
CDR3aa: CASSEPGLAGGREETQYF
CDR3nt: TGTGCCAGCAGCGAACCGGGACTAGCGGGGGGGCGGGAAGAGACCCAGTACTTC

abundance: NA
j_gene: TRBJ1-1
v_gene: TRBV28
d_gene: TRBD1
CDR3aa: CASITGGASAEAFF
CDR3nt: TGTGCCAGCATTACAGGGGGCGCCTCTGCGGAAGCTTTCTTT

abundance: NA
j_gene: TRBJ1-1
v_gene: TRBV25-1
d_gene: NA
CDR3aa: CASTAGGSTEAFF
CDR3nt: TGTGCCAGCACCGCCGGGGGAAGCACTGAAGCTTTCTTT

abundance: NA
j_gene: TRBJ2-3
v_gene: TRBV11-1
d_gene: TRBD2
CDR3aa: CASRSRTSGGGDTQYF
CDR3nt: TGTGCCAGCAGGTCCCGGACTAGCGGGGGGGGAGATACGCAGTATTTT

abundance: NA
j_gene: TRBJ1-4
v_gene: TRBV9
d_gene: NA
CDR3aa: CASSVGALDEKLFF
CDR3nt: TGTGCCAGCAGCGTAGGGGCGCTGGATGAAAAACTGTTTTTT

abundance: NA
j_gene: TRBJ2-7
v_gene: TRBV2
d_gene: TRBD1
CDR3aa: CASSDRTGFREQYF
CDR3nt: TGTGCCAGCAGTGACAGGACAGGGTTTCGCGAGCAGTACTTC

abundance: NA
j_gene: TRBJ2-2
v_gene: TRBV7-6
d_gene: TRBD2
CDR3aa: CASSLGTSGPGELFF
CDR3nt: TGTGCCAGCAGCCTAGGGACTAGCGGACCCGGGGAGCTGTTTTTT

abundance: NA
j_gene: TRBJ1-6
v_gene: TRBV27
d_gene: NA
CDR3aa: CASSLEETKNSPLHF
CDR3nt: TGTGCCAGCAGTTTGGAGGAGACCAAAAATTCACCCCTCCACTTT

abundance: NA
j_gene: TRBJ1-1
v_gene: TRBV28
d_gene: NA
CDR3aa: CASSFGFRGTNTEAFF
CDR3nt: TGTGCCAGCAGTTTCGGCTTCCGGGGGACGAACACTGAAGCTTTCTTT

abundance: NA
j_gene: TRBJ1-4
v_gene: TRBV5-1
d_gene: TRBD1
CDR3aa: CASSWAGTENEKLFF
CDR3nt: TGCGCCAGCAGCTGGGCCGGGACAGAAAATGAAAAACTGTTTTTT

abundance: NA
j_gene: TRBJ2-3
v_gene: TRBV6-1
d_gene: NA
CDR3aa: CASSGSDTQYF
CDR3nt: TGTGCCAGCAGTGGCAGTGATACGCAGTATTTT

abundance: once
j_gene: TRBJ2-6
v_gene: TRBV25-1
d_gene: NA
CDR3aa: CASSGQGISSGANVLTF
CDR3nt: TGTGCCAGCAGTGGTCAGGGAATCTCGTCTGGGGCCAACGTCCTGACTTTC

abundance: once
j_gene: TRBJ1-4
v_gene: TRBV5-6
d_gene: NA
CDR3aa: CASSLDTAYNEKLFF
CDR3nt: TGTGCCAGCAGCTTGGATACAGCATATAATGAAAAACTGTTTTTT

abundance: NA
j_gene: TRBJ2-2
v_gene: TRBV7-3
d_gene: TRBD1
CDR3aa: CASSLKQGAFTGELFF
CDR3nt: TGTGCCAGCAGCTTAAAACAGGGGGCGTTCACCGGGGAGCTGTTTTTT

abundance: NA
j_gene: TRBJ2-7
v_gene: TRBV6-5
d_gene: NA
CDR3aa: CASSRGSRYEQYF
CDR3nt: TGTGCCAGCAGTAGGGGTTCGCGCTACGAGCAGTACTTC

abundance: NA
j_gene: TRBJ1-2
v_gene: TRBV7-9
d_gene: NA
CDR3aa: CASTSRVYGYTF
CDR3nt: TGTGCCAGCACTTCCCGGGTTTACGGCTACACCTTC

abundance: NA
j_gene: TRBJ2-5
v_gene: TRBV29-1
d_gene: TRBD1
CDR3aa: CSVGNRGLIETQYF
CDR3nt: TGCAGCGTTGGGAACAGGGGGCTGATAGAGACCCAGTACTTC

abundance: NA
j_gene: TRBJ1-2
v_gene: TRBV20-1
d_gene: NA
CDR3aa: CSAVTGYGYTF
CDR3nt: TGCAGTGCTGTCACAGGGTATGGCTACACCTTC

abundance: NA
j_gene: TRBJ1-6
v_gene: TRBV27
d_gene: TRBD1
CDR3aa: CASSLKGGNSPLHF
CDR3nt: TGTGCCAGCAGTTTAAAAGGGGGCAATTCACCCCTCCACTTT

abundance: NA
j_gene: TRBJ2-1
v_gene: TRBV15
d_gene: TRBD2
CDR3aa: CATSTGLAGPLNEQFF
CDR3nt: TGTGCCACCAGCACAGGACTAGCGGGTCCACTCAATGAGCAGTTCTTC

abundance: few
j_gene: TRBJ2-2
v_gene: TRBV7-3
d_gene: TRBD1
CDR3aa: CASSSTTGWAGELFF
CDR3nt: TGTGCCAGCAGCTCAACGACAGGGTGGGCCGGGGAGCTGTTTTTT

abundance: NA
j_gene: TRBJ1-2
v_gene: TRBV30
d_gene: NA
CDR3aa: CAWNLEGRSYYGYTF
CDR3nt: TGTGCCTGGAACCTGGAGGGGAGAAGTTACTATGGCTACACCTTC

abundance: once
j_gene: TRBJ2-2
v_gene: TRBV6-6
d_gene: NA
CDR3aa: CASSYGLAAGELFF
CDR3nt: TGTGCCAGCAGTTACGGGCTAGCTGCCGGGGAGCTGTTTTTT

abundance: NA
j_gene: TRBJ2-1
v_gene: TRBV7-3
d_gene: TRBD2
CDR3aa: CASSAGGQGQFF
CDR3nt: TGTGCCAGCTCAGCGGGGGGGCAAGGGCAGTTCTTC

abundance: once
j_gene: TRBJ1-2
v_gene: TRBV5-1
d_gene: TRBD1
CDR3aa: CASSHGQGGGYTF
CDR3nt: TGCGCCAGCAGCCACGGACAGGGAGGTGGCTACACCTTC

abundance: NA
j_gene: TRBJ2-7
v_gene: TRBV6-1
d_gene: TRBD2
CDR3aa: CASSDPGTSGANSYEQYF
CDR3nt: TGTGCCAGCAGTGACCCCGGGACTAGCGGGGCGAACTCCTACGAGCAGTACTTC

abundance: NA
j_gene: TRBJ2-3
v_gene: TRBV2
d_gene: NA
CDR3aa: CASSELLAVATDTQYF
CDR3nt: TGTGCCAGCAGTGAGTTACTAGCCGTGGCCACAGATACGCAGTATTTT

abundance: NA
j_gene: TRBJ2-2
v_gene: TRBV30
d_gene: TRBD1
CDR3aa: CAWSLTYRGTGELFF
CDR3nt: TGTGCCTGGAGTCTTACGTACAGGGGCACCGGGGAGCTGTTTTTT

abundance: NA
j_gene: TRBJ1-1
v_gene: TRBV11-2
d_gene: NA
CDR3aa: CASSLRGGTEAFF
CDR3nt: TGTGCCAGCAGCTTGAGGGGGGGGACTGAAGCTTTCTTT

abundance: NA
j_gene: TRBJ1-1
v_gene: TRBV7-6
d_gene: TRBD1
CDR3aa: CASSLGQGGSNTEAFF
CDR3nt: TGTGCCAGCAGCTTAGGACAGGGTGGTTCGAACACTGAAGCTTTCTTT

abundance: NA
j_gene: TRBJ2-7
v_gene: TRBV6-4
d_gene: TRBD2
CDR3aa: CASSPLAGVAYEQYF
CDR3nt: TGTGCCAGCAGTCCACTAGCGGGAGTTGCCTACGAGCAGTACTTC

abundance: once
j_gene: TRBJ2-7
v_gene: TRBV28
d_gene: NA
CDR3aa: CASKTVLREQYF
CDR3nt: TGTGCCAGCAAGACAGTACTTCGCGAGCAGTACTTC

abundance: NA
j_gene: TRBJ2-3
v_gene: TRBV27
d_gene: NA
CDR3aa: CASSLGPSKQYF
CDR3nt: TGTGCCAGCAGTTTGGGCCCGAGTAAACAGTATTTT

abundance: NA
j_gene: TRBJ1-1
v_gene: TRBV29-1
d_gene: TRBD1
CDR3aa: CSGQGRGYTEAFF
CDR3nt: TGCAGCGGACAGGGGAGAGGGTACACTGAAGCTTTCTTT

abundance: NA
j_gene: TRBJ2-3
v_gene: TRBV6-4
d_gene: TRBD1
CDR3aa: CASSDSSGTGLDTQYF
CDR3nt: TGTGCCAGCAGTGACTCGTCCGGGACAGGGCTTGATACGCAGTATTTT

abundance: NA
j_gene: TRBJ2-7
v_gene: TRBV5-6
d_gene: NA
CDR3aa: CASSRPNREQYF
CDR3nt: TGTGCCAGCAGCCGGCCAAACAGGGAGCAGTACTTC

abundance: NA
j_gene: TRBJ2-2
v_gene: TRBV7-2
d_gene: NA
CDR3aa: CASSLVFSTTGELFF
CDR3nt: TGTGCCAGCAGCTTAGTGTTTAGCACCACCGGGGAGCTGTTTTTT

abundance: once
j_gene: TRBJ2-5
v_gene: TRBV10-1
d_gene: TRBD2
CDR3aa: CASSESGLAGKETQYF
CDR3nt: TGCGCCAGCAGTGAGTCGGGACTAGCGGGGAAAGAGACCCAGTACTTC

abundance: NA
j_gene: TRBJ1-1
v_gene: TRBV30
d_gene: TRBD1
CDR3aa: CAYTGAVMNTEAFF
CDR3nt: TGTGCCTACACAGGGGCCGTCATGAACACTGAAGCTTTCTTT

abundance: NA
j_gene: TRBJ2-7
v_gene: TRBV6-6
d_gene: NA
CDR3aa: CASAEIDRHTYEQYF
CDR3nt: TGTGCCAGCGCCGAAATTGACAGGCATACCTACGAGCAGTACTTC

abundance: once
j_gene: TRBJ1-5
v_gene: TRBV19
d_gene: TRBD1
CDR3aa: CASSKQGDFVKPQHF
CDR3nt: TGTGCCAGTAGTAAGCAGGGGGACTTTGTGAAGCCCCAGCATTTT

abundance: NA
j_gene: TRBJ2-7
v_gene: TRBV4-2
d_gene: NA
CDR3aa: CASSLGRGDEQYF
CDR3nt: TGTGCCAGCAGCCTCGGCCGTGGAGACGAGCAGTACTTC